The rows below give T cell receptor beta chains drawn from one sample of a study of T cells in Graves' hyperthyroidism and ophthalmopathy. TCRdb re-called the multiplex PCR reads with MiXCR, one entry per CDR3 protein. This sample carries about half a million distinct CDR3 sequences, 22% of them seen once, and the ten largest clones take around 54%. The material sequenced was blood. The receptor source for this set is a woman aged 70-85 years with Graves' ophthalmopathy. Each CDR3 is given with its conserved first and last residue. The D gene is left open where the match is weak. Part of the rows lack a size; the others show once, few, many or a class for expanded clones.

d_gene	v_gene	j_gene	abundance	CDR3nt	CDR3aa
TRBD1	TRBV28	TRBJ1-1	many	TGTGCCAGCAGCTCCCCCGGGACAGGGGGGGCCATGAACACTGAAGCTTTCTTT	CASSSPGTGGAMNTEAFF
.	TRBV30	TRBJ1-2	many	TGTGCCTGGAGTAAAGTTCCTAACTATGGCTACACCTTC	CAWSKVPNYGYTF
TRBD2	TRBV19	TRBJ2-3	.	TGTGCCAGTAGTTTAAACCCGGGACTAGCCACGTCGCAGTATTTT	CASSLNPGLATSQYF
.	TRBV30	TRBJ2-1	many	TGTGCCTGGAGATCCTACAATGAGCAGTTCTTC	CAWRSYNEQFF
.	TRBV20-1	TRBJ2-7	many	TGCAGTGCTGCTGGTGCAGGGGGGACCTACGAGCAGTACTTC	CSAAGAGGTYEQYF
.	TRBV12-3/TRBV12-4	TRBJ2-5	many	TGTGCCAGCAGCCGACAGGTCCAAGAGACCCAGTACTTC	CASSRQVQETQYF
TRBD1	TRBV29-1	TRBJ1-1	few	TGCAGCGTTGAAGCAGTAGGGGGCGGAAACACTGAAGCTTTCTTT	CSVEAVGGGNTEAFF
TRBD2	TRBV6-2/TRBV6-3	TRBJ2-5	few	TGTGCCAGCAGTTATTTGGCTAGCGGACAAGAGACCCAGTACTTC	CASSYLASGQETQYF
TRBD1	TRBV7-3	TRBJ2-6	.	TGTGCCAGCAGCTTAAGACAGGGGGCGGCTGGGGCCAACGTCCTGACTTTC	CASSLRQGAAGANVLTF
.	TRBV11-2	TRBJ1-4	few	TGTGCCAGCAGCTTAGATACAGGGTACGGAAAACTGTTTTTT	CASSLDTGYGKLFF
.	TRBV6-6	TRBJ1-4	few	TGTGCCAGCAGTTACGAAAGAACCAATGAAAAACTGTTTTTT	CASSYERTNEKLFF
.	TRBV2	TRBJ2-3	many	TGTGCCAGCAGTGAAGGGTCAGGGACCAGCACAGATACGCAGTATTTT	CASSEGSGTSTDTQYF
TRBD2	TRBV24-1	TRBJ2-5	few	TGTGCCACCATTAAAGCGGGACGAGGGTTAACGGAAGAGACCCAGTACTTC	CATIKAGRGLTEETQYF
.	TRBV28	TRBJ1-1	many	TGTGCCAGCAGTCTTCGACTGAGGGAAGCTTTCTTT	CASSLRLREAFF
.	TRBV28	TRBJ2-7	.	TGTGCCAGCCGGAAGGCAGGGGATTACGAGCAGTACTTC	CASRKAGDYEQYF
TRBD1	TRBV11-3	TRBJ2-2	.	TGCGCCAGCAGCCAGCCCGGACAGGGTCGGACCGGGGAGCTGTTTTTT	CASSQPGQGRTGELFF
TRBD2	TRBV27	TRBJ2-2	.	TGTGCCAGCAGTCCGGACGGTAGGACTAGCGGGAGGGGGCCGGGAACCGGGGAGCTGTTTTTT	CASSPDGRTSGRGPGTGELFF
TRBD1	TRBV27	TRBJ1-3	.	TGTGCCAGCAGTGCATCCGGGGGACAGGGTGTTCGTACCATATATTTT	CASSASGGQGVRTIYF